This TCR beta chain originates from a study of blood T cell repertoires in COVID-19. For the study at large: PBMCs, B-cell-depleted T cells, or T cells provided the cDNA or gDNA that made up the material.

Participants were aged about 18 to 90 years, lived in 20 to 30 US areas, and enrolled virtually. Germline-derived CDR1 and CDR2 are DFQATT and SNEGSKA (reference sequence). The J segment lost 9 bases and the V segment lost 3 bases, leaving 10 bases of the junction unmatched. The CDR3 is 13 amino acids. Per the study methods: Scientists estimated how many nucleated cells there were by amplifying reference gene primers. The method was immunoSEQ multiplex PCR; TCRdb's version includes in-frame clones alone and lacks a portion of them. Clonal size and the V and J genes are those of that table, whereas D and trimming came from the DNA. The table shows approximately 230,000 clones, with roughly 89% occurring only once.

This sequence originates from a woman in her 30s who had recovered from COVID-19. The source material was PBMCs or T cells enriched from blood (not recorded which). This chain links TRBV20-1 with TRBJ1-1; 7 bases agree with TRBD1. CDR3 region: CSASFEGQRKAFF. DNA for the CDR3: TGCAGTGCTAGTTTTGAGGGACAGCGAAAAGCTTTCTTT.